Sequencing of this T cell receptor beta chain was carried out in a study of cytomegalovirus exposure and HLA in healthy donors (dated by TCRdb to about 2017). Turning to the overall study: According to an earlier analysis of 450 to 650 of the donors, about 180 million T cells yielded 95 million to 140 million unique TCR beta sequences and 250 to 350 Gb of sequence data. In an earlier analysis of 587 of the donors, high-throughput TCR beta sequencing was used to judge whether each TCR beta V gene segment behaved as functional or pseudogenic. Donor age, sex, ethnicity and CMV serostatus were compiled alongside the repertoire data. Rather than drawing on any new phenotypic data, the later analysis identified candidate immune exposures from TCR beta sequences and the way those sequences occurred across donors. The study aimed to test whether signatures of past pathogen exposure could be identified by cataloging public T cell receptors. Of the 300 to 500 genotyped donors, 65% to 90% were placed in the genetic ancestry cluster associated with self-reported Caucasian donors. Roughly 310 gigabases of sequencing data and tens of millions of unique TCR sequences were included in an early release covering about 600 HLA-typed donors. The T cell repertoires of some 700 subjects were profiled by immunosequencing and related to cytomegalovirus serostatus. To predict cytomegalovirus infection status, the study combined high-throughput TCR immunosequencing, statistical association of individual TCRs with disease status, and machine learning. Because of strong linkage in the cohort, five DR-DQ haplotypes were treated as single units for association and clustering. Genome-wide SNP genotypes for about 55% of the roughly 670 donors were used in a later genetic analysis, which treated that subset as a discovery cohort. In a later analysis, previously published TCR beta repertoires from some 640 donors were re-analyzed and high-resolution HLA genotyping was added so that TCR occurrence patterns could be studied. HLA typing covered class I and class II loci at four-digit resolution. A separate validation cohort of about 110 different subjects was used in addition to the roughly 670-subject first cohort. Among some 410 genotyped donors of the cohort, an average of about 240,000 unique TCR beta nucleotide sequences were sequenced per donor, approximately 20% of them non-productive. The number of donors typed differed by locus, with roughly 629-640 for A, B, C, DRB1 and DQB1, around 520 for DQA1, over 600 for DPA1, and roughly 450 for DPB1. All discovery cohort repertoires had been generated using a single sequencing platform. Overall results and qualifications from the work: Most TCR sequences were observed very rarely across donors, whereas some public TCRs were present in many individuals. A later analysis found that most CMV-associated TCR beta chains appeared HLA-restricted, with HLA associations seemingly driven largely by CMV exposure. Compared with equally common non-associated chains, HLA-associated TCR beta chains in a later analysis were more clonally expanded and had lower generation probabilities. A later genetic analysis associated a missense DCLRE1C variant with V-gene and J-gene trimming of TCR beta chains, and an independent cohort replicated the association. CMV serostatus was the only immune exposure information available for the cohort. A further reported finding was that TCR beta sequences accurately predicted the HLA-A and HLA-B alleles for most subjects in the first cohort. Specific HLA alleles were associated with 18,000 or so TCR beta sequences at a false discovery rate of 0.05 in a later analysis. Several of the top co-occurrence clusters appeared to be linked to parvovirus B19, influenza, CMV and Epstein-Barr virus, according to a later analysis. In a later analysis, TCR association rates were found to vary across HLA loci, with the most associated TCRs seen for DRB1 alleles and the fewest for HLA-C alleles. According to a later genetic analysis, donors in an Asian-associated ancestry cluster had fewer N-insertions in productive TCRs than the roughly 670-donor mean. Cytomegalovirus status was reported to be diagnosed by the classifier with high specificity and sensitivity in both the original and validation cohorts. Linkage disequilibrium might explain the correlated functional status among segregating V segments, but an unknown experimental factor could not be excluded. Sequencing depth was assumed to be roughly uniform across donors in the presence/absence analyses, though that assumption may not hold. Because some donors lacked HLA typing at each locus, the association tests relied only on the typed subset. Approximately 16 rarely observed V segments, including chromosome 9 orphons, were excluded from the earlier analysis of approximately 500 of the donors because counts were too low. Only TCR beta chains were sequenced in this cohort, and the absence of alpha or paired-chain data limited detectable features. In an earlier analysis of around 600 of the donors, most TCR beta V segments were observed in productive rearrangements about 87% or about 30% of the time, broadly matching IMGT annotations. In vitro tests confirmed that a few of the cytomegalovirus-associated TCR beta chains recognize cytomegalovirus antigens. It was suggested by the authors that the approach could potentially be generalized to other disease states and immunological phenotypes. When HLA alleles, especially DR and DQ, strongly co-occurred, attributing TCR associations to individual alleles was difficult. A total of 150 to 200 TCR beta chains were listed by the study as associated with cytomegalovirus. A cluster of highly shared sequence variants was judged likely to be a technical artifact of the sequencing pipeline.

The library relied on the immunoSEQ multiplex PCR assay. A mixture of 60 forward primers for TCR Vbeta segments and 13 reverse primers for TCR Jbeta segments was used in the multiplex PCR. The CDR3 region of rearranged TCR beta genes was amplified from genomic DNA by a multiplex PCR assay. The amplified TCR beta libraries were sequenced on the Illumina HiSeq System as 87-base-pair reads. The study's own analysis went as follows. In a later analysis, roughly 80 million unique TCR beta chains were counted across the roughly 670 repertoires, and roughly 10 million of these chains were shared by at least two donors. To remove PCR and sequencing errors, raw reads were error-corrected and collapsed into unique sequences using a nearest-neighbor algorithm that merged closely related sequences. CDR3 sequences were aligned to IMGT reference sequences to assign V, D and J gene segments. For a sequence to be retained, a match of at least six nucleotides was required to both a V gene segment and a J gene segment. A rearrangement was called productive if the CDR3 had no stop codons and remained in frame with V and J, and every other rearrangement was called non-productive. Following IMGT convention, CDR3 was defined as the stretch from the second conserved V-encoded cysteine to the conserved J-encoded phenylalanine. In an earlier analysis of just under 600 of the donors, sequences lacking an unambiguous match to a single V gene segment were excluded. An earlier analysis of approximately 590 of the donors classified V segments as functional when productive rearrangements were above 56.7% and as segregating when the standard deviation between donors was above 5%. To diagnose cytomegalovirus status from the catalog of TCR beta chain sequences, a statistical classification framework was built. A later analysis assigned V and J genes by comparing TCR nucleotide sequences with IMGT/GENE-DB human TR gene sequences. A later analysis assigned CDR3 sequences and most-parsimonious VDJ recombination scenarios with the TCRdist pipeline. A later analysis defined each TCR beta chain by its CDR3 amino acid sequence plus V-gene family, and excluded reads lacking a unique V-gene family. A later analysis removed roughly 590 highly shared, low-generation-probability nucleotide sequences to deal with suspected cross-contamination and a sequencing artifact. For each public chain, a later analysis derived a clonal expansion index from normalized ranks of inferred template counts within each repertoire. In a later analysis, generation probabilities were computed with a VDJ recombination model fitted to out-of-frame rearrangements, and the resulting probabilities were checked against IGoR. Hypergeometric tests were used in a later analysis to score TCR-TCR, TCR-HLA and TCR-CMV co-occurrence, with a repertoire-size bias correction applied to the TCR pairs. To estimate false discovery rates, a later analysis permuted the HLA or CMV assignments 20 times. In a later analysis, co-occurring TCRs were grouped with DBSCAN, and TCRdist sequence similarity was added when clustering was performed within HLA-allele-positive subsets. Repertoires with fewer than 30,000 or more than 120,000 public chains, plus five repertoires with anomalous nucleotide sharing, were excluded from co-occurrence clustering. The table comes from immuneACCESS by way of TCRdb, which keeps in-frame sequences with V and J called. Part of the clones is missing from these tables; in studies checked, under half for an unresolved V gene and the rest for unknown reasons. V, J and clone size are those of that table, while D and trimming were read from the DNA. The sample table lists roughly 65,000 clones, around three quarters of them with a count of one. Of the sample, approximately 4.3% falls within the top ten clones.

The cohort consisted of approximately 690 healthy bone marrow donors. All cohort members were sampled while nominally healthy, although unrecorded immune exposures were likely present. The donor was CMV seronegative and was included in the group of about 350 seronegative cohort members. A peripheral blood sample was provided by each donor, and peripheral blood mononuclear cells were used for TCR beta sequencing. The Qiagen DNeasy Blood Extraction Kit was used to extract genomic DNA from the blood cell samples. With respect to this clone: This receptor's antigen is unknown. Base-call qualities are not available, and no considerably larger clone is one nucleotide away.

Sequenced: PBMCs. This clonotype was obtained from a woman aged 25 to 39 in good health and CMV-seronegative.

The CDR3 region has the sequence CASSLSGGLREQFF. In nucleotide form, the sequence is TGTGCCAGCAGTTTATCAGGGGGCCTCCGGGAGCAGTTCTTC. The receptor chain draws on TRBV27 and TRBJ2-1; 7 central bases correspond to TRBD1. Trimming removed 0 bases from V and 10 bases from J; the gene matches leave 6 bases unexplained. Counted from cysteine to phenylalanine, this CDR3 has 14 amino acids. Left in the record is the CDR3 DNA by itself, 42 bases read in frame from the first base. Looking up the germline V gene (reference sequence) yields CDR1 MNHEY and CDR2 SMNVEV.